This T cell receptor (beta chain) was identified in a study of cytomegalovirus exposure and HLA in healthy donors. Study findings and constraints: In an earlier analysis, in approximately 570 donors, most V segments appeared productive either ~87% or ~30% of the time. Reportedly, TCR beta sequences accurately predicted HLA-A and HLA-B alleles in most subjects. Overall, approximately 150 TCR beta chains were annotated as cytomegalovirus-associated.

As concerns this clone: The antigen remains unidentified.

13 Jbeta primers and 60 Vbeta primers were used for the PCR. The method was immunoSEQ multiplex PCR; TCRdb's version includes in-frame clones alone and lacks a portion of them. The sample includes 200,000 or so clones, 82% seen only once; the top ten take approximately 6.5%. From germline, CDR1 is MDHEN and CDR2 SYDVKM. Trimming left V 7 bases short and J 9 bases short, with 16 bases between. CDR3 size: 13 residues. The chain employs TRBV28 and TRBJ2-4; TRBD1 is a possible D gene (7 bases). This TCR was recovered from a woman aged 45 to 65 in good health and CMV-seropositive. Source material: PBMCs. The CDR3: CASTQGGGGIQYF. CDR3 coding DNA: TGTGCCAGCACCCAGGGGGGCGGCGGCATTCAGTACTTC.